This is a list of T cell receptor beta chains from one sample in a study of OX40 agonist ivuxolimab in advanced cancers. Sequencing was performed with immunoSEQ multiplex PCR; in TCRdb, only in-frame clones are kept and a portion is missing. The table has 15,000 to 20,000 clones, 73% seen once; the top ten hold about 27%. This sample comprised CD4+ or CD8+ T cells sorted from blood, obtained in a trial of the OX40 agonist ivuxolimab. The receptors stem from an adult with an advanced solid tumor such as melanoma, head and neck, liver or kidney cancer. Both conserved end residues are part of each CDR3. The order of the fields is D gene, V gene, clone size, J gene, CDR3 DNA, CDR3 protein. D genes are given only for firm matches. Not every row has a clone size; where given, it reads once, few, many or a size class.

D gene: .
V gene: TRBV2
clone size: .
J gene: TRBJ1-4
CDR3 DNA: TGTGCCAGCAGGACCATCGGGGGATCTACTAATGAAAAACTGTTTTTT
CDR3 protein: CASRTIGGSTNEKLFF

D gene: TRBD1
V gene: TRBV29-1
clone size: .
J gene: TRBJ2-3
CDR3 DNA: TGCAGCGTTTCTGGAAGGGGGCGAATAACAGATACGCAGTATTTT
CDR3 protein: CSVSGRGRITDTQYF

D gene: TRBD1
V gene: TRBV19
clone size: many
J gene: TRBJ1-1
CDR3 DNA: TGTGCCAGTAACTACAGGGGAAACACTGAAGCTTTCTTT
CDR3 protein: CASNYRGNTEAFF

D gene: .
V gene: TRBV9
clone size: .
J gene: TRBJ2-3
CDR3 DNA: TGTGCCAGCAGCGTAGGGACGGGAGCTGGGGATACGCAGTATTTT
CDR3 protein: CASSVGTGAGDTQYF

D gene: .
V gene: TRBV6-5
clone size: medium-sized
J gene: TRBJ2-7
CDR3 DNA: TGTGCCACTCATCAGACAGGTTTATCTCGTCGGCAGTACTTC
CDR3 protein: CATHQTGLSRRQYF

D gene: .
V gene: TRBV15
clone size: once
J gene: TRBJ1-5
CDR3 DNA: TGTGCCACCAGCAGAATTGAGGGGGGCAATCAGCCCCAGCATTTT
CDR3 protein: CATSRIEGGNQPQHF

D gene: .
V gene: TRBV7-9
clone size: .
J gene: TRBJ2-1
CDR3 DNA: TGTGCCAGCAGCTTAGCCCTAGGTGGGCTAGAGGGCGATGAGCAGTTCTTC
CDR3 protein: CASSLALGGLEGDEQFF

D gene: .
V gene: TRBV7-9
clone size: .
J gene: TRBJ1-5
CDR3 DNA: TGTGCCAGCAGCCCCAGCCGGGAGGGCAATCAGCCCCAGCATTTT
CDR3 protein: CASSPSREGNQPQHF

D gene: .
V gene: TRBV4-3
clone size: .
J gene: TRBJ1-2
CDR3 DNA: TGCGCCAGCAGCCAAGACAGGGTGGCTGGCTACACCTTC
CDR3 protein: CASSQDRVAGYTF

D gene: .
V gene: TRBV7-9
clone size: once
J gene: TRBJ2-3
CDR3 DNA: TGTGCCAGCAGCCCCCCCCGGGACTTAATCACAGATACGCAGTATTTT
CDR3 protein: CASSPPRDLITDTQYF

D gene: .
V gene: TRBV5-1
clone size: .
J gene: TRBJ2-1
CDR3 DNA: TGCGCCAGCAGCTCGAACAGGGATGATAATGACTTAAAGCAGTTCTTC
CDR3 protein: CASSSNRDDNDLKQFF

D gene: .
V gene: TRBV19
clone size: .
J gene: TRBJ1-1
CDR3 DNA: TGTGCCAGTACGAGGGACTACACTGAAGCTTTCTTT
CDR3 protein: CASTRDYTEAFF

D gene: .
V gene: TRBV10-3
clone size: .
J gene: TRBJ1-2
CDR3 DNA: TGTGCCATCACCCCACCCGGTGCCGAGGTGGTCTATGGCTACACCTTC
CDR3 protein: CAITPPGAEVVYGYTF

D gene: .
V gene: TRBV28
clone size: .
J gene: TRBJ2-5
CDR3 DNA: TGTGCCAGCAGTTCCTACGGGGTGGGTGAGGGAGAGACCCAGTACTTC
CDR3 protein: CASSSYGVGEGETQYF

D gene: TRBD2
V gene: TRBV4-1
clone size: few
J gene: TRBJ2-3
CDR3 DNA: TGCGCCAGCAGCCAAGGGGTAGCGGGATTGGTCACAGATACGCAGTATTTT
CDR3 protein: CASSQGVAGLVTDTQYF

D gene: .
V gene: TRBV9
clone size: .
J gene: TRBJ2-1
CDR3 DNA: TGTGCCAGCAGGAAGGACCTAGATGAAGGTGAGCAGTTCTTC
CDR3 protein: CASRKDLDEGEQFF

D gene: .
V gene: TRBV27
clone size: .
J gene: TRBJ2-2
CDR3 DNA: TGTGCCAGCAGTACGGGAACCGGGGAGCTGTTTTTT
CDR3 protein: CASSTGTGELFF

D gene: .
V gene: TRBV18
clone size: once
J gene: TRBJ2-1
CDR3 DNA: TGTGCCAGCTCACCACTTTCCGGCGATGAGCAGTTCTTC
CDR3 protein: CASSPLSGDEQFF

D gene: .
V gene: TRBV19
clone size: .
J gene: TRBJ1-1
CDR3 DNA: TGTGCCAGTAGTATATCAGCGACCCTGAACACTGAAGCTTTCTTT
CDR3 protein: CASSISATLNTEAFF

D gene: .
V gene: TRBV7-9
clone size: .
J gene: TRBJ2-5
CDR3 DNA: TGTGCCAGCAGCTTAGTTCGACAGACCCAGTACTTC
CDR3 protein: CASSLVRQTQYF

D gene: .
V gene: TRBV7-3
clone size: .
J gene: TRBJ2-7
CDR3 DNA: TGTGCCAGCAGCTTAGGGCAGCGCTACGAGCAGTACTTC
CDR3 protein: CASSLGQRYEQYF

D gene: .
V gene: TRBV19
clone size: .
J gene: TRBJ1-2
CDR3 DNA: TGTGCCAGTAGTATCCGCCAGGGTAGTAGCTATGGCTACACCTTC
CDR3 protein: CASSIRQGSSYGYTF

D gene: TRBD2
V gene: TRBV7-6
clone size: .
J gene: TRBJ2-5
CDR3 DNA: TGTGCCAGCACCACCCTGGGGCGGATTAGCGGGAGTCCAGGGGGAGAGACCCAGTACTTC
CDR3 protein: CASTTLGRISGSPGGETQYF

D gene: .
V gene: TRBV7-9
clone size: .
J gene: TRBJ1-1
CDR3 DNA: TGTGCCAGCAGCTTAGCGCCCGGGAGGGGGGCCTGGGCTGAAGCTTTCTTT
CDR3 protein: CASSLAPGRGAWAEAFF

D gene: TRBD2
V gene: TRBV7-9
clone size: .
J gene: TRBJ2-1
CDR3 DNA: TGTGCCAGCAGCGCCCTAGCGGGAGGGACCTCTGAGCAGTTCTTC
CDR3 protein: CASSALAGGTSEQFF

D gene: TRBD2
V gene: TRBV4-3
clone size: few
J gene: TRBJ2-3
CDR3 DNA: TGCGCCAGCAGCCAACGGACTAGCGGAGGAGGCACAGATACGCAGTATTTT
CDR3 protein: CASSQRTSGGGTDTQYF

D gene: .
V gene: TRBV19
clone size: .
J gene: TRBJ1-1
CDR3 DNA: TGTGCCAGTAGTATACGGCTTTGGACTGAAGCTTTCTTT
CDR3 protein: CASSIRLWTEAFF

D gene: .
V gene: TRBV19
clone size: .
J gene: TRBJ2-1
CDR3 DNA: TGTGCCAGTAGTCCCTCCTTGGAGGCTGAGTTCTTC
CDR3 protein: CASSPSLEAEFF

D gene: .
V gene: TRBV27
clone size: .
J gene: TRBJ2-7
CDR3 DNA: TGTGCCAGCAGTTTATTACCCACCTACGAGCAGTACTTC
CDR3 protein: CASSLLPTYEQYF

D gene: .
V gene: TRBV28
clone size: .
J gene: TRBJ1-1
CDR3 DNA: TGTGCCAGCAGCTTGGGGGACGTAGTGAACACTGAAGCTTTCTTT
CDR3 protein: CASSLGDVVNTEAFF

D gene: TRBD2
V gene: TRBV19
clone size: .
J gene: TRBJ2-1
CDR3 DNA: TGTGCCAGTAGTATTTCCAGCGGGGGAGGTTTCTACAATGAGCAGTTCTTC
CDR3 protein: CASSISSGGGFYNEQFF

D gene: .
V gene: TRBV12-5
clone size: .
J gene: TRBJ2-3
CDR3 DNA: TGTGCTAGTGGTTTGTCCACACTCACAGATACGCAGTATTTT
CDR3 protein: CASGLSTLTDTQYF

D gene: .
V gene: TRBV11-2
clone size: .
J gene: TRBJ2-5
CDR3 DNA: TGTGCCAGCAGCCCAACCGGGACGCCAAGTTTGGAGACCCAGTACTTC
CDR3 protein: CASSPTGTPSLETQYF

D gene: .
V gene: TRBV27
clone size: .
J gene: TRBJ2-5
CDR3 DNA: TGTGCCAGCAGTCCCTTAGACAGCCAAGAGACCCAGTACTTC
CDR3 protein: CASSPLDSQETQYF

D gene: .
V gene: TRBV15
clone size: .
J gene: TRBJ2-6
CDR3 DNA: TGTGCCACCAGCAGAGATAGCGCGTCTGGGGCCAACGTCCTGACTTTC
CDR3 protein: CATSRDSASGANVLTF

D gene: .
V gene: TRBV7-2
clone size: .
J gene: TRBJ2-7
CDR3 DNA: TGTGCCAGCAGCTTAGGGGCTATGGGGGGCCAGATCTCCTACGAGCAGTACTTC
CDR3 protein: CASSLGAMGGQISYEQYF

D gene: .
V gene: TRBV21-1
clone size: once
J gene: TRBJ2-4
CDR3 DNA: TGTGCCAGCAGCAAAACGCATCGGGACTCAGGGACTGAAGCCAAAAACATTCAGTACTTC
CDR3 protein: CASSKTHRDSGTEAKNIQYF